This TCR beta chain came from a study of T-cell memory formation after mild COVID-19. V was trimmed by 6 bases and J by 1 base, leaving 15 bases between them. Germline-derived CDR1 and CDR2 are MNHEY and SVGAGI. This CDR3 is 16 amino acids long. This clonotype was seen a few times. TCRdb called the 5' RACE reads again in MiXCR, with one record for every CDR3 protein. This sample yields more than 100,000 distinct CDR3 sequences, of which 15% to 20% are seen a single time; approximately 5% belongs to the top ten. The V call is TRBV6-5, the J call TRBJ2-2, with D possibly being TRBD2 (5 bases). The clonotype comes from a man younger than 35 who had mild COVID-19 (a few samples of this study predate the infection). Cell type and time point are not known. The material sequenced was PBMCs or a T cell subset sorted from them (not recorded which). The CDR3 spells CASRPHRGLNTGELFF. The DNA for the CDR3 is TGTGCCAGCAGACCTCACCGCGGGCTGAACACCGGGGAGCTGTTTTTT.